These 17 T cell receptor beta chains came from one sample sequenced in a study of shared clonotypes between healthy human individuals. Profiled with immunoSEQ multiplex PCR; TCRdb holds only in-frame clones, not every one. The data hold some 2.4 million clones, with approximately 94% observed a single time. Material for sequencing was naive CD4+ T cells from PBMCs. The subset here: CD45RA+ positively selected. Receptor source: a man aged 18 to 30 in good health. Some clones in this sample may be carry-over from other donors' samples.

The chain uses TRBV18 and TRBJ2-7; the D call may be TRBD1 or TRBD2 (5 bases each). The CDR3 loop spans 17 amino acids. In germline, CDR1 is KGHSH, CDR2 LQKENI. The V end was cut by 0 bases, the J end by 0 bases, with 15 bases between. Here the CDR3 DNA reads TGTGCCAGCTCACCACCAGGCTGGGACCTCAGCTCCTACGAGCAGTACTTC. Translation gives CASSPPGWDLSSYEQYF. Full variable domain (remainder filled in from reference TRBV18 and TRBJ2-7): NAGVMQNPRHLVRRRGQEARLRCSPMKGHSHVYWYRQLPEEGLKFMVYLQKENIIDESGMPKERFSAEFPKEGPSILRIQQVVRGDSAAYFCASSPPGWDLSSYEQYFGPGTRLTVT.

This rearrangement joins TRBV30 to TRBJ1-1; D is unresolved. Germline V gives CDR1 GTSNPN, CDR2 SVGIG (reference sequence). This CDR3 has 14 residues. V lost 2 bases and J lost 4, with 14 bases in between. The CDR3 region is CAWSPWALSTEAFF. The CDR3 bases are TGTGCCTGGAGTCCGTGGGCCCTCAGCACTGAAGCTTTCTTT.

This chain uses TRBV5-1 with TRBJ2-7; D unresolved. Between the trimmed V and J ends, which lost 4 bases and 2 bases, there was a span of 16 bases. Germline V gene sequence: CDR1 SGHRS, CDR2 YFSETQ. The CDR3 is 15 amino acids. For the CDR3, the DNA is TGCGCCAGCAGCCCGATTCCCTCAGTGACCTACGAGCAGTACTTC. Protein product: CASSPIPSVTYEQYF. Complete variable domain (other parts from reference TRBV5-1 and TRBJ2-7): KAGVTQTPRYLIKTRGQQVTLSCSPISGHRSVSWYQQTPGQGLQFLFEYFSETQRNKGNFPGRFSGRQFSNSRSEMNVSTLELGDSALYLCASSPIPSVTYEQYFGPGTRLTVT.

A single count supports this clone. The V and J genes are TRBV21-1 and TRBJ2-1. TRBV21-1 is classified as a pseudogene. The CDR3 is 16 residues long. The CDR3 nucleotides read TGTGCCAGCAACCCGAGGGGAATCTGCTCCTACAATGAGCAGTTCTTC. Protein sequence: CASNPRGICSYNEQFF.

The rearrangement joins TRBV5-1 to TRBJ2-2, with D perhaps being TRBD1 or TRBD2 (6 bases each). V dropped 0 bases and J dropped 6 bases, with 12 bases sitting between them. CDR3 length: 15 amino acids. The germline gives CDR1 SGHRS, CDR2 YFSETQ. The CDR3 region is CASSLGQGTPGELFF. The CDR3 nucleotides read TGCGCCAGCAGCTTGGGGCAGGGGACTCCCGGGGAGCTGTTTTTT.

This chain uses TRBV19 with TRBJ1-5; D call uncertain. V dropped 6 bases and J dropped 3 bases, with 9 bases sitting between them. The CDR3 runs to 13 residues. Germline CDR1 reads LNHDA; CDR2 reads SQIVND (reference sequence). The CDR3, as DNA: TGTGCCAGTAGGAAACAGCACAATCAGCCCCAGCATTTT. Protein: CASRKQHNQPQHF.

The chain is built from TRBV15 and TRBJ1-5, with D tentatively TRBD1 (5 bases). There are 14 residues in the CDR3. V lost 0 bases and J 5 bases, leaving 8 bases between the germline ends. Germline loops: CDR1 LNHNV, CDR2 YYDKDF (reference sequence). The CDR3 region has the DNA TGTGCCACCAGCAGAGATGGGGGGGATCAGCCCCAGCATTTT. Its translation is CATSRDGGDQPQHF.

The chain carries TRBV4-1 and TRBJ2-7; 9 bases line up with TRBD2. This CDR3 comprises 16 residues. J was trimmed by 3 bases and V by 4 bases; bases with no gene match: 10. Looked up from germline, CDR1 is MGHRA and CDR2 is YSYEKL. CDR3 sequence reads: CASSRDNSGSGYEQYF. The CDR3 DNA sequence: TGCGCCAGCAGCCGCGACAATAGCGGGAGCGGCTACGAGCAGTACTTC.

The chain employs TRBV9 and TRBJ1-3; D not resolved. Germline V gives CDR1 SGDLS, CDR2 YYNGEE. The CDR3 has 15 residues. Trimming pared 0 bases from V and 0 bases from J, leaving 7 bases between. The DNA of the CDR3 is TGTGCCAGCAGCGTAGGATACGACTCTGGAAACACCATATATTTT. It translates to CASSVGYDSGNTIYF.

This chain uses TRBV2 with TRBJ2-7; TRBD1 might be the D (5 bases). The CDR3 consists of 13 residues. V was trimmed by 2 bases and J by 7 bases, leaving 12 bases between them. CDR1 is SNHLY, CDR2 FYNNEI, per germline. In nucleotides, the CDR3 is TGTGCCAGCAGTGAAACGGCAGGGTGGGAGCAGTACTTC. Translating gives CASSETAGWEQYF.

This CDR3 reads CASNQGPENSPLHF. In DNA form, the CDR3 reads TGTGCCAGCAACCAGGGACCGGAAAATTCACCCCTCCACTTT. The V and J genes are TRBV6-5 and TRBJ1-6; D may be TRBD1 (5 bases). The germline V gene has CDR1 MNHEY and CDR2 SVGAGI. With 7 bases removed from V and 7 bases from J, the gap between germline ends came to 14 bases. The CDR3 contains 14 residues.

This rearrangement joins TRBV10-3 to TRBJ1-1; D is unresolved. Germline CDR1 is ENHRY and CDR2 is SYGVKD. Trimming took off 1 base at V and 2 bases at J, with 11 bases between the two ends. The CDR3 sequence is 15 residues long. CDR3 in amino acids: CAISEFLQTNTEAFF. The DNA for the CDR3 is TGTGCCATCAGTGAGTTCTTACAGACAAACACTGAAGCTTTCTTT.

V gene TRBV10-3 combines with J gene TRBJ1-1; tentative D call: TRBD1 (5 bases). V lost 3 bases to trimming and J lost 6 bases, with 14 bases between them. CDR1 is ENHRY and CDR2 is SYGVKD in the germline V gene. The CDR3 length is 14 residues. The CDR3 coding sequence is TGTGCCATCAGTGACTCACTGGGGGATCCTGAAGCTTTCTTT. Translated, it gives CAISDSLGDPEAFF.

The CDR3 DNA reads TGCGCCAGCAGCCCCCAAGGTCCGCGGGACGAGCAGTACTTC. Amino acids: CASSPQGPRDEQYF. The V call is TRBV4-1, the J call TRBJ2-7, with D possibly being TRBD2 (5 bases). The CDR3 runs 14 residues. With 4 bases removed from V and 5 bases from J, the gap between germline ends came to 15 bases. CDR1 and CDR2 (germline): MGHRA, YSYEKL.

V usage is TRBV6-1 and J usage is TRBJ1-4, with unresolved D. Germline V gene data show CDR1 as MNHNS and CDR2 as SASEGT. The CDR3 runs 17 residues. V was pared by 0 bases and J by 8 bases, with 19 bases between. CDR3 in DNA: TGTGCCAGCAGTGAAGCTGGCGGCTTGGGAATTGGCGAAAAACTGTTTTTT. It codes for CASSEAGGLGIGEKLFF.

The chain is built from TRBV5-1 and TRBJ2-5; D remains ambiguous. CDR3 length: 13 residues. The germline CDR1 and CDR2 sequences are SGHRS and YFSETQ. V shed 3 bases and J shed 2 bases, with 8 bases lying between them. CDR3 amino acids: CASSSTAQETQYF. The CDR3, as DNA: TGCGCCAGCAGCTCCACCGCTCAAGAGACCCAGTACTTC. The entire variable domain, with the rest obtained from reference TRBV5-1 and TRBJ2-5, is as follows: KAGVTQTPRYLIKTRGQQVTLSCSPISGHRSVSWYQQTPGQGLQFLFEYFSETQRNKGNFPGRFSGRQFSNSRSEMNVSTLELGDSALYLCASSSTAQETQYFGPGTRLLVL.

This clone was observed once. The chain has TRBV6-5 and TRBJ1-1; D is unclear. V was trimmed by 2 bases and J by 4 bases, leaving 8 bases between them. Germline-derived CDR1 and CDR2 are MNHEY and SVGAGI. The CDR3 totals 13 residues. CDR3 in amino acids: CASSYITFTEAFF. CDR3 coding DNA: TGTGCCAGCAGTTACATTACATTCACTGAAGCTTTCTTT.